This T cell receptor (beta chain) was sequenced in a study of shared clonotypes between healthy human individuals. Across the study: CD4 naive and memory got three plates each, CD8 naive two, CD8 memory one.

The donors were adults (healthy and HIV-negative) with no recent acute infections or vaccinations. With 0 bases removed from V and 5 bases from J, the gap between germline ends came to 9 bases. The germline gives CDR1 SGDLS, CDR2 YYNGEE. The CDR3 runs to 14 residues. Libraries were prepared by immunoSEQ multiplex PCR; TCRdb keeps only in-frame clonotypes and omits some of them. In the table there are approximately 2.5 million clones, over 85% of which are singletons. This clone has only one observation. The sequence was obtained from a man aged 18 to 30 in good health. The rearrangement links TRBV9 to TRBJ1-5; D gene uncertain. Sequenced: naive CD4+ T cells sorted from blood. The subset: CD45RA+ positively selected. The CDR3 DNA follows: TGTGCCAGCAGCGTAGAAGGGATGGATCAGCCCCAGCATTTT. Residues: CASSVEGMDQPQHF.